This T cell receptor (beta chain) was found in a study of identical twins. Details on this clonotype: Its antigen is not identified.

Via MiXCR, TCRdb re-called the 5' RACE reads, giving one row per CDR3 protein. The repertoire holds about 790,000 distinct CDR3 sequences, around a sixth seen once, with under 15% in the top ten. Study-wide points: Twins shared beta out-of-frame sequences in excess, but this excess was weaker. A partial confounding effect on zero-insertion analyses could come from invariant MAIT and iNKT cells.

The germline V gene has CDR1 DFQATT and CDR2 SNEGSKA (reference sequence). CDR3 length equals 17 residues. Trimming took off 1 base at V and 7 bases at J, with 20 bases between the two ends. These data were also reused for a study on T cells expressing NK-cell markers. As reported in that work: The study drew TCR beta repertoires from sorted CD3+CD56+NKG2C+, CD3+CD56+NKG2C- and CD3+CD56-NKG2C+ T cells. It is unclear if expanded NKG2C-expressing clones target HCMV antigens.

This sequence joins TRBV20-1 and TRBJ1-6; TRBD1 is a possible D gene (5 bases). Sample: PBMCs. The clonotype comes from a woman younger than 35 in good health. This CDR3 reads CSARGNHGAGSNSPLHF. CDR3 sequence (DNA): TGCAGTGCTAGAGGTAACCACGGGGCAGGCTCGAATTCACCCCTCCACTTT.